This T cell receptor beta chain was sequenced for a study of identifying expanded T cells in peripheral blood. Germline CDR1 reads SQVTM; CDR2 reads ANQGSEA. The length of the CDR3 is 12 residues. Between the trimmed V and J ends, which lost 7 bases and 2 bases, there was a span of 11 bases. With regard to this clone: Its antigen is undetermined.

Study results and limitations: Across healthy donors, higher total template counts meant significantly greater roughly 2-week count variance. Technical replicates showed about 1.2 changed clones; around two weeks 15 to 20; four weeks 19.

Profiled with immunoSEQ multiplex PCR; TCRdb holds only in-frame clones, not every one. This sample has approximately 90,000 clones, with about 85% found just once. During the collection period, no donor immune events like infections were recorded. The TCR sequence derives from a person aged 18 to 70 in good health. The material sequenced was blood. This sequence joins TRBV29-1 and TRBJ1-1; possibly TRBD1 for D (5 bases). CDR3 residues: CSGGTANTEAFF. The CDR3 DNA reads TGCAGCGGTGGGACGGCAAACACTGAAGCTTTCTTT. The full variable domain, with the rest looked up from reference TRBV29-1 and TRBJ1-1, is SAVISQKPSRDICQRGTSLTIQCQVDSQVTMMFWYRQQPGQSLTLIATANQGSEATYESGFVIDKFPISRPNLTFSTLTVSNMSPEDSSIYLCSGGTANTEAFFGQGTRLTVV.